This T cell receptor (beta chain) comes out of a study of blood T cell repertoires in COVID-19. The table lists this clone with a few counts. The table came from immunoSEQ multiplex PCR; TCRdb's copy has only in-frame clones and leaves some out. Of 110,000 to 150,000 clones listed, 70% to 90% were seen once; the top ten hold about 4.1%. The sequence came from a man aged 50-59 years who had recovered from COVID-19. Sequencing was done on a sample of PBMCs or T cells enriched from blood (not recorded which).

The CDR3 DNA sequence: TGTGCCAGCAGCCCGTCGGGGTCGCCACCCCTCCACTTT. This codes for CASSPSGSPPLHF. The chain couples TRBV7-2 to TRBJ1-6; no clear D. There are 13 residues in the CDR3. Trimming stripped 5 bases from V and 11 bases from J, with 13 bases between. Germline CDR1 is SGHTA and CDR2 is FQGNSA.